The clone carrying this TCR beta chain occurred once. The target antigen is unknown. These data come from a study of vaccination effects on CD4 cells after COVID-19. Study-level information: Participants each got two BNT162b2 or mRNA-1273 vaccine doses.

CDR3 length equals 12 residues. The germline V gene encodes CDR1 SNHLY and CDR2 FYNNEI. Unmatched junction bases numbered 5, after V lost 8 bases and J lost 6 bases. Following 10 days of culture, CD4+ T cells were isolated. Measured with immunoSEQ multiplex PCR; TCRdb has only the in-frame clones, and not every one. In the table there are 50,000 to 70,000 clones, 70% to 85% of which are singletons. The sequence derives from a human donor who had a prior SARS-CoV-2 infection. The chain is built from TRBV2 and TRBJ2-7; 9 bases align to TRBD1. The sequencing here drew on CD4+ T cells from PBMCs cultured without peptide, taken before COVID-19 vaccination. This CDR3 is CASGDRDREQYF. In nucleotides, the CDR3 is TGTGCCAGCGGGGACAGGGATCGCGAGCAGTACTTC.